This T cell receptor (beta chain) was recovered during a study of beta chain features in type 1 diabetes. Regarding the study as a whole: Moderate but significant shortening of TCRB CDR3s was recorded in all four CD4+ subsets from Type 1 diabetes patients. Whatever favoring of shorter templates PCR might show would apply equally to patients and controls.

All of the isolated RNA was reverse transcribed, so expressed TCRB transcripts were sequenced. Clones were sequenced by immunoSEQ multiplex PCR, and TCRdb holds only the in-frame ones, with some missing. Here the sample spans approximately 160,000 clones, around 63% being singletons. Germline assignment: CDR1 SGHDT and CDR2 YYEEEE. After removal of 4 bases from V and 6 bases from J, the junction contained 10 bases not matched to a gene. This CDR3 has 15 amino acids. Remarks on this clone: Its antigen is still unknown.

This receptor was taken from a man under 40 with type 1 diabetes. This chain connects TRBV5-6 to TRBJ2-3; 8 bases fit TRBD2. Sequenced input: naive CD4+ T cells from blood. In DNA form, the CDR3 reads TGTGCCAGCAGCAAACGGGGGGGCCGGTCGGATACGCAGTATTTT. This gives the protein CASSKRGGRSDTQYF.